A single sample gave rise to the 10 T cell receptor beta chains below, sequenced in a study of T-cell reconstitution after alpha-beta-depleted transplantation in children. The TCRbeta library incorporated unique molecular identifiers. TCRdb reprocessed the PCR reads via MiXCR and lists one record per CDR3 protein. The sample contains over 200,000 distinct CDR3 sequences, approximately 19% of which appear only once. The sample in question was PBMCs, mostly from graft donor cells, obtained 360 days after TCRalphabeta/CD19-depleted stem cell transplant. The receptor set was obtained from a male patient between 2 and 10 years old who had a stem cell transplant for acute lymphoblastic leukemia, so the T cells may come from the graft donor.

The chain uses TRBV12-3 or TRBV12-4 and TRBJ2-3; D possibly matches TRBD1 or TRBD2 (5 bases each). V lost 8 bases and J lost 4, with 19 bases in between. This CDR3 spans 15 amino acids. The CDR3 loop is CASGVPGPMADTQYF. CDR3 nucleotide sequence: TGTGCCAGCGGGGTACCGGGACCCATGGCAGATACGCAGTATTTT.

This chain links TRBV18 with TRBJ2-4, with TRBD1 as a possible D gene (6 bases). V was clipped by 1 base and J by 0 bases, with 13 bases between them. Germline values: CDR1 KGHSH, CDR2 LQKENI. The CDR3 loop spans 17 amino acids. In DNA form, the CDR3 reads TGTGCCAGCTCACCACGGACAGCGAGATTAGCCAAAAACATTCAGTACTTC. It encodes CASSPRTARLAKNIQYF.

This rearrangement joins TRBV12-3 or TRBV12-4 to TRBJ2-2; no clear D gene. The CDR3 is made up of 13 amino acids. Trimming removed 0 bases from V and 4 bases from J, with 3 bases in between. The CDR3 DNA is TGTGCCAGCAGTTTAGCATCCACCGGGGAGCTGTTTTTT. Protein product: CASSLASTGELFF.

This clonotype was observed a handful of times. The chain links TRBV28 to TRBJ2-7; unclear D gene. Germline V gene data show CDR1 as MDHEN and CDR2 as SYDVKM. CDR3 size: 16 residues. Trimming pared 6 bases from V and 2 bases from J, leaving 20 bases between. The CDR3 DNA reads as TGTGCCAGCAGCTGTCAGAGACACAGCGTTACCTACGAGCAGTACTTC. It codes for CASSCQRHSVTYEQYF. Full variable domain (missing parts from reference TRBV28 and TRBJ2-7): DVKVTQSSRYLVKRTGEKVFLECVQDMDHENMFWYRQDPGLGLRLIYFSYDVKMKEKGDIPEGYSVSREKKERFSLILESASTNQTSMYLCASSCQRHSVTYEQYFGPGTRLTVT.

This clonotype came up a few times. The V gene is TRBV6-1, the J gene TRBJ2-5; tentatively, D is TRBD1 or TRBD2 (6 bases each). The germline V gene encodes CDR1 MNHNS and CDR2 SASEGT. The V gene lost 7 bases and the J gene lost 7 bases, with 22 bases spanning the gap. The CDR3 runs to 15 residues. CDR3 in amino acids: CASTRGLGGAGTQYF. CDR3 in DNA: TGTGCCAGCACCCGAGGGCTGGGGGGCGCCGGGACCCAGTACTTC.

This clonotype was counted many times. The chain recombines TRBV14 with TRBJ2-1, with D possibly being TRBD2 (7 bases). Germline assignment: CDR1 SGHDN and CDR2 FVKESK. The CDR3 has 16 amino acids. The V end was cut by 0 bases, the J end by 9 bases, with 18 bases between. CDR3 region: CASSQEGGGPYAEQFF. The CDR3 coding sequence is TGTGCCAGCAGCCAAGAGGGAGGGGGACCCTACGCTGAGCAGTTCTTC.

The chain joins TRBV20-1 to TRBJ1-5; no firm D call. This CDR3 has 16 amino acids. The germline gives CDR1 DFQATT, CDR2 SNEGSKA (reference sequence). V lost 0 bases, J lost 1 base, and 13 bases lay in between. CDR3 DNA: TGCAGTGCTAGAGATTTTAGGAGTAGGAGCAATCAGCCCCAGCATTTT. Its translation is CSARDFRSRSNQPQHF.

Here the CDR3 DNA reads TGTGCCAGCAGTTACTCCCCGGACAGGCACTCCTACGAGCAGTACTTC. Amino acid sequence: CASSYSPDRHSYEQYF. The V gene is TRBV6-5, the J gene TRBJ2-7, with TRBD1 matching over 7 bases. The CDR3 runs 16 residues. Per germline, CDR1 MNHEY and CDR2 SVGAGI. The ends lost 0 bases at V and 0 bases at J; junction bases unmatched: 5.

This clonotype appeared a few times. The CDR3 nucleotides are TGTGCCAGCAGCTTAGAGCACCGTTCAGATACGCAGTATTTT. Its protein product is CASSLEHRSDTQYF. The chain couples TRBV7-9 to TRBJ2-3; D is uncertain. The V gene's germline CDR1 is SEHNR and CDR2 FQNEAQ (reference sequence). Trimming took off 1 base at V and 4 bases at J, with 9 bases between the two ends. The CDR3 is 14 residues long.

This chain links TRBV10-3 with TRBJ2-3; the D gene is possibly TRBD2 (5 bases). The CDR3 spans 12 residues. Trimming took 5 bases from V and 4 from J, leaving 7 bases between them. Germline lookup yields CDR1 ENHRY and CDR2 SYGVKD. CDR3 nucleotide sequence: TGTGCCATCAGTAGTAGCGCAGATACGCAGTATTTT. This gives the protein CAISSSADTQYF.